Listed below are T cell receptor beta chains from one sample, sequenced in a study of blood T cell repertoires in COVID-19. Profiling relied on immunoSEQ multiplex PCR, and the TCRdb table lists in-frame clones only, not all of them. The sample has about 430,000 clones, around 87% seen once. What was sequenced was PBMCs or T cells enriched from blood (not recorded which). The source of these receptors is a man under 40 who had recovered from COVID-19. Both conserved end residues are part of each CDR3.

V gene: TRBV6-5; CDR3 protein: CASTPSGNYEQYF
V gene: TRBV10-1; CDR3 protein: CASSYGQYAFF
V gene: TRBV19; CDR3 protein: CASRTGRGARYPQHF
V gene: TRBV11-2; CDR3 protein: CASSVGTYYGYTF
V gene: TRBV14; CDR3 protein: CASSHSRGGPNYGYTF
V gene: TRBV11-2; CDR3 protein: CASSFNLAATNSYEQYF
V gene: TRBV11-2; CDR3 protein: CASSLIYTDTQYF
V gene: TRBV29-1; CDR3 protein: CSVEGSRGGYTF
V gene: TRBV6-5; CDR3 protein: CASRSRDKETQYF
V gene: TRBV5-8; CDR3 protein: CASSPLTGGPIETQYF
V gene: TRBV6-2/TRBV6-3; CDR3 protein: CASSWQGTNTEAFF
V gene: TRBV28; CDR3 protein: CASSSSGTVYGYTF
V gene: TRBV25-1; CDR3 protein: CASSEGLASRWDTQYF
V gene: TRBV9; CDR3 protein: CASSVGLGTAGETQYF
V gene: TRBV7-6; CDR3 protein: CASSSQGATLYEQYF
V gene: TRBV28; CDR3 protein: CASSLTVDYNEQFF
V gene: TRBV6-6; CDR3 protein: CASSSYKGPYNEQFF
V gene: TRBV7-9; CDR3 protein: CASSLLRTGTEAFF
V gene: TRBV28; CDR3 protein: CASSPNPGYTF
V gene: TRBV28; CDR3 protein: CASSLGGANIQYF
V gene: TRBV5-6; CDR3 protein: CASSLRQSETQYF
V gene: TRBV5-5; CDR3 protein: CASITDGGPTYNEQFF
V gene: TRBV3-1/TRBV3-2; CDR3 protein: CASSQEARATYGYTF
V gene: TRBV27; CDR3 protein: CASSYQGGELFF
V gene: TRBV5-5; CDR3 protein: CASSLGTTNTGELFF
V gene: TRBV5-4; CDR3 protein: CASSLATSGRTDTQYF
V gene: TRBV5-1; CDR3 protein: CASSSSGNQPQHF
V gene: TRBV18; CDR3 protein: CASSPTTDRDGYTF
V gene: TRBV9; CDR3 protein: CASSEKGGSYNEQFF
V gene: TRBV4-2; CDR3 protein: CASSQEDRGIHEQYF
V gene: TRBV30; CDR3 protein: CAWSPQIGTVGYTF
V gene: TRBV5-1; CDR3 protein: CASSLERQGTPETQYF
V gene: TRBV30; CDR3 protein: CAWSSPTTRKIGYTF
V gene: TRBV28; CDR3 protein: CASSSVLAGHYEQYF
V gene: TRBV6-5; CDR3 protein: CATGLGNQPQHF
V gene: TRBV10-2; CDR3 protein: CASRGIWTNTEAFF
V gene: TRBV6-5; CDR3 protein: CASRGGEAEQETQYF
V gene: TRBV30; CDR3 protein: CAAPRVGLGGYTF
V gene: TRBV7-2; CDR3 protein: CASSSSRGKRLTEAFF
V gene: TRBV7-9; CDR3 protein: CASSLVRREAFF
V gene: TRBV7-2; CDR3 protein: CASSLAQGNQPQHF
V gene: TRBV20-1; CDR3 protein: CSASSGSPGNQPQHF
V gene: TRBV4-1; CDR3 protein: CASSQPNPGNEQFF
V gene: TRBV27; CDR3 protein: CASRHTPDRKINEKLFF
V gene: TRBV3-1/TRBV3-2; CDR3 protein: CASSPPGLDQETQYF
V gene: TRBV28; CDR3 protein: CASSSGQGAGQPQHF
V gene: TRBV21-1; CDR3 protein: CASSHRGWCAGELFF
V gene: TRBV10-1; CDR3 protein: CASSSPAGGVNEQFF
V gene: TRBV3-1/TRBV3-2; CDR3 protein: CASSQFQGAGTGELFF
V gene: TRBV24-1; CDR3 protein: CATSDPGGTPGEQFF
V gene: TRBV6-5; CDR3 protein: CASRVTGAKAFF
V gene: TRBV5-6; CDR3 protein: CASTQEGSSYNEQFF
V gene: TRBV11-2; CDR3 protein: CASSPPGTGNTIYF